This T cell receptor beta chain was identified in a study of T cell changes during pregnancy in multiple sclerosis. Profiled with immunoSEQ multiplex PCR; TCRdb holds only in-frame clones, not every one. The sample holds some 36,000 clones, approximately 90% seen once. The sample holds one count of this clone. This CDR3 spans 13 amino acids. The germline gives CDR1 SGHTA, CDR2 FQGTGA. Trimming pared 5 bases from V and 6 bases from J, leaving 10 bases between. This clonotype originated in a female donor in good health, enrolled as a control in a pregnancy study. The chain links TRBV7-3 to TRBJ2-2; D is unclear. The material was peripheral blood, obtained in the second trimester of pregnancy. The CDR3 sequence: CASSPTIAGELFF. For the CDR3, the DNA is TGTGCCAGCAGCCCCACTATAGCCGGGGAGCTGTTTTTT.